Described below is a single T cell receptor (beta chain) sequence and its context. The antigen is unknown. These data are taken from a study of shared clonotypes between healthy human individuals. Findings and caveats of the study: The donor pool, a small one, limited the genetic and exposure-history diversity represented.

Between the trimmed V and J ends, which lost 7 bases and 3 bases, there was a span of 22 bases. In germline, CDR1 is MNHEY, CDR2 SMNVEV (reference sequence). This CDR3 has 17 residues. The table came from immunoSEQ multiplex PCR; TCRdb's copy has only in-frame clones and leaves some out. The repertoire includes 1,400,000 or so clones, approximately 98.5% of them detected once, and approximately 0.38% sits in the top ten. Sequencing was carried out using naive CD4+ T cells sorted from blood. Subset described: CD45RA+ positively selected. The TCR comes from a man younger than 40 in good health. V and J are TRBV27 and TRBJ1-5; D call uncertain. This chain's CDR3 is CASKPSVRESPNQPQHF. The CDR3, as DNA: TGTGCCAGCAAACCTTCGGTCAGAGAATCCCCCAATCAGCCCCAGCATTTT.